The present TCR beta chain was sequenced within a study of cytomegalovirus exposure and HLA in healthy donors. Study conclusions and caveats: It was reported that the classifier diagnosed cytomegalovirus status with high specificity and sensitivity in both the original and validation cohorts. Some V segments (TRBV6-2 and TRBV6-3 among them) were excluded as indistinguishable.

The PCR was carried out with 60 Vbeta primers and 13 Jbeta primers. Using immunoSEQ multiplex PCR, the repertoire was profiled, and TCRdb retains in-frame clones only, with some absent. The data contain roughly 100,000 clones, around 79% of them singletons. Concerning this clone: Antigen: not known.

Germline V CDR1 and CDR2: PRHDT, FYEKMQ (reference sequence). The V end lost 4 bases, the J end lost 1 base, and 22 bases lay between the germline ends. This CDR3 contains 18 residues. V and J are TRBV13 and TRBJ1-1; no reliable D call. Material for sequencing was PBMCs. This clonotype originated in a woman in her thirties or forties in good health and CMV-seronegative. CDR3 nucleotides: TGTGCCAGCAGCTCCCCTGGCGGCAGATCAATACCGAACACTGAAGCTTTCTTT. Amino acids: CASSSPGGRSIPNTEAFF.